This T cell receptor (beta chain) was identified in a study of T cell responses to AZD1222 COVID-19 vaccine. Sequencing was performed with immunoSEQ multiplex PCR; in TCRdb, only in-frame clones are kept and a portion is missing. The sample contains under 200,000 clones, 90% to 95% of which appear only once. Trimming removed 5 bases at V and 0 bases at J, with 19 bases between. Per germline, CDR1 LNHDA and CDR2 SQIVND (reference sequence). The CDR3 contains 17 residues. Material: peripheral blood, obtained 28 days after the second dose of the MenACWY control vaccine. The receptor's source is an adult who received the MenACWY meningococcal vaccine as a control. The gene calls are TRBV19 and TRBJ1-1; D not certain. In DNA form, the CDR3 reads TGTGCCAGTAGTCCTGGGCCTCTGTTACACGTGAACACTGAAGCTTTCTTT. The encoded protein is CASSPGPLLHVNTEAFF.